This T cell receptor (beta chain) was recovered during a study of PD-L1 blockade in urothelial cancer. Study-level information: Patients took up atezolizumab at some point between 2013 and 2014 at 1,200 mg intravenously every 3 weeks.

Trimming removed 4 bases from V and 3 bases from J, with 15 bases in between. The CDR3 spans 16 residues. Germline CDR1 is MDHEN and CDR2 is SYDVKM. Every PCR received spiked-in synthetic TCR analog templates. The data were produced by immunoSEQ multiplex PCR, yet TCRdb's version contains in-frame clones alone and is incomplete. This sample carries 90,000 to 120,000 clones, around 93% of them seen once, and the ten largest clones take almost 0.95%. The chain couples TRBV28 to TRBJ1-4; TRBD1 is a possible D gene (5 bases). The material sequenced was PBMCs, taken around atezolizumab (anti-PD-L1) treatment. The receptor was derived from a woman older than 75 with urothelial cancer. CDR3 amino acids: CASSSPGEGSNEKLFF. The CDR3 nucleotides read TGTGCCAGCAGTTCCCCCGGGGAGGGGTCTAATGAAAAACTGTTTTTT.